This entry is about one T cell receptor beta chain. The source of the sample is a study of OX40 agonist ivuxolimab in advanced cancers. Germline V gives CDR1 MNHEY, CDR2 SVGAGI. CDR3 length: 15 residues. Trimming removed 8 bases from V and 3 bases from J; junction bases left unmatched: 13. Measured with immunoSEQ multiplex PCR; TCRdb has only the in-frame clones, and not every one. This sample yields fewer than 75,000 clones, of which about 87% are seen a single time; 0.67% belongs to the top ten. The V gene is TRBV6-5, the J gene TRBJ2-7; 7 nucleotides line up with TRBD2. The sample consisted of CD4+ or CD8+ T cells sorted from blood, taken in a trial of the OX40 agonist ivuxolimab. The TCR originated in an adult with an advanced solid tumor such as melanoma, head and neck, liver or kidney cancer. The CDR3 here is CASHTGGAGIYEQYF. The CDR3 DNA reads TGTGCCAGCCATACTGGGGGAGCGGGAATCTACGAGCAGTACTTC.